This is a list of T cell receptor beta chains from one sample in a study. TCRdb called the 5' RACE reads again in MiXCR, with one record for every CDR3 protein. This table has 8,000 to 9,500 distinct CDR3 sequences, 35% to 45% appearing once. Material for sequencing was tumor-infiltrating memory CD4+ T cells sorted from the breast tumor. The origin of the receptors is a female donor with breast cancer. Each CDR3 is given with its conserved first and last residue. Fields, in order: clone size, D gene, J gene, V gene, CDR3 DNA, CDR3 protein. D genes are given only for firm matches. Some rows mark clone size as missing; the rest say once, few, many or name a class of expanded clone.

clone_size: NA
d_call: TRBD1
j_call: TRBJ1-1
v_call: TRBV6-5
cdr3_nt: TGTGCCAGCAGTTCTTACAGGGGGACGAACACTGAAGCTTTCTTT
cdr3_aa: CASSSYRGTNTEAFF

clone_size: many
d_call: TRBD1
j_call: TRBJ1-5
v_call: TRBV7-9
cdr3_nt: TGTGCCAGCAGCTCCGGACAGGGGGCATCGCCTCAGCCCCAGCATTTT
cdr3_aa: CASSSGQGASPQPQHF

clone_size: many
d_call: TRBD1
j_call: TRBJ2-5
v_call: TRBV4-1
cdr3_nt: TGCGCCAGCAGCCAGGGACAGGCTCAAGAGACCCAGTACTTC
cdr3_aa: CASSQGQAQETQYF

clone_size: few
d_call: TRBD2
j_call: TRBJ2-1
v_call: TRBV5-1
cdr3_nt: TGCGCCAGCAGCTTGGGAACGGGAGGATACAATGAGCAGTTCTTC
cdr3_aa: CASSLGTGGYNEQFF

clone_size: medium-sized
d_call: NA
j_call: TRBJ2-7
v_call: TRBV7-2
cdr3_nt: TGTGCCAGCAGCTTAAGGCAAGCCCGAATCTCCTACGAGCAGTACTTC
cdr3_aa: CASSLRQARISYEQYF

clone_size: few
d_call: TRBD1
j_call: TRBJ2-3
v_call: TRBV6-4
cdr3_nt: TGTGCCAGCAGTGACGGACAGGGCCGCACAGATACGCAGTATTTT
cdr3_aa: CASSDGQGRTDTQYF

clone_size: NA
d_call: NA
j_call: TRBJ1-2
v_call: TRBV5-1
cdr3_nt: TGCGCCAGCTCCGGGACTCTAGCTAACTATGGCTACACCTTC
cdr3_aa: CASSGTLANYGYTF

clone_size: NA
d_call: TRBD2
j_call: TRBJ2-1
v_call: TRBV6-2/TRBV6-3
cdr3_nt: TGTGCCAGCAGGACCACCCCCCGGACTAGCGGGAGTATGGTCAATGAGCAGTTCTTC
cdr3_aa: CASRTTPRTSGSMVNEQFF

clone_size: many
d_call: NA
j_call: TRBJ1-1
v_call: TRBV24-1
cdr3_nt: TGTGCCACCAGAAACACGAACACTGAAGCTTTCTTT
cdr3_aa: CATRNTNTEAFF

clone_size: once
d_call: TRBD2
j_call: TRBJ2-1
v_call: TRBV29-1
cdr3_nt: TGCAGCGTTTCCGGCGGACTAGCGGGGACCAGCTCCTACAATGAGCAGTTCTTC
cdr3_aa: CSVSGGLAGTSSYNEQFF

clone_size: medium-sized
d_call: NA
j_call: TRBJ2-2
v_call: TRBV5-1
cdr3_nt: TGCGCCAGCAGCTTTGACAGGAGCACCGGGGAGCTGTTTTTT
cdr3_aa: CASSFDRSTGELFF

clone_size: many
d_call: NA
j_call: TRBJ1-1
v_call: TRBV12-3/TRBV12-4
cdr3_nt: TGTGCCAGCAGCCGAGAGCAATTCACTGAAGCTTCCTTT
cdr3_aa: CASSREQFTEASF

clone_size: many
d_call: TRBD1
j_call: TRBJ2-2
v_call: TRBV4-1
cdr3_nt: TGCGCCAGCAGCCAAGAACGGACAGGGGGCACCGGGGAGCTGTCTTTT
cdr3_aa: CASSQERTGGTGELSF

clone_size: many
d_call: NA
j_call: TRBJ2-6
v_call: TRBV7-2
cdr3_nt: TGTGCCAGCAGTCGTACTATTGGGGCCAACGTCCTGACTTTC
cdr3_aa: CASSRTIGANVLTF

clone_size: few
d_call: NA
j_call: TRBJ2-3
v_call: TRBV7-2
cdr3_nt: TGTGCCAGCAGCGGCCGAGCGGGCCAGGGAGATACGCAGTATTTT
cdr3_aa: CASSGRAGQGDTQYF

clone_size: few
d_call: TRBD2
j_call: TRBJ2-1
v_call: TRBV5-1
cdr3_nt: TGCGCCAGCAGTGGAAATCCCGGGACTAGCACTGAGCAGTTCTTC
cdr3_aa: CASSGNPGTSTEQFF

clone_size: NA
d_call: NA
j_call: TRBJ2-1
v_call: TRBV20-1
cdr3_nt: TGCAGTGCTAGTCACTTACTCATGTCCTACAATGAGCAGTTCTTC
cdr3_aa: CSASHLLMSYNEQFF

clone_size: medium-sized
d_call: NA
j_call: TRBJ2-1
v_call: TRBV12-3/TRBV12-4
cdr3_nt: TGTGCCAGCACTCGGGTCCTGGACAATGAGCAGTTCTTC
cdr3_aa: CASTRVLDNEQFF

clone_size: NA
d_call: NA
j_call: TRBJ2-1
v_call: TRBV5-1
cdr3_nt: TGCGCCAGCAGCCTAATAGTGGGAGGATGGGATGAGCAGTTCTTC
cdr3_aa: CASSLIVGGWDEQFF

clone_size: NA
d_call: NA
j_call: TRBJ1-5
v_call: TRBV30
cdr3_nt: TGTGCCTGGAGGGTACAGGGTGGTAGCAATCAGCCCCAGCATTTT
cdr3_aa: CAWRVQGGSNQPQHF

clone_size: NA
d_call: NA
j_call: TRBJ1-1
v_call: TRBV4-1
cdr3_nt: TGCGCCAGCAGCCAAGACAGGGCAAGTGAAGCTTTCTTT
cdr3_aa: CASSQDRASEAFF

clone_size: NA
d_call: NA
j_call: TRBJ2-1
v_call: TRBV5-1
cdr3_nt: TGCGCCAGCAGCTTGGGGGAACCCGGTAAAGGCTACCCACACAATGAGCAGTTCTTC
cdr3_aa: CASSLGEPGKGYPHNEQFF

clone_size: NA
d_call: NA
j_call: TRBJ1-2
v_call: TRBV6-5
cdr3_nt: TGTGCCAGCAGCCTAAAAGCCCCGCGGCAGGGCTACGGCTACACCTTC
cdr3_aa: CASSLKAPRQGYGYTF

clone_size: NA
d_call: NA
j_call: TRBJ2-1
v_call: TRBV18
cdr3_nt: TGTGCCAGCTCACCTCTAGAGCCGAGCAATGAGCAGTTCTTC
cdr3_aa: CASSPLEPSNEQFF

clone_size: NA
d_call: NA
j_call: TRBJ2-5
v_call: TRBV11-3
cdr3_nt: TGTGCCAGCAACCCTGGGGTTCACGAGGGGGAGACCCAGTACTTC
cdr3_aa: CASNPGVHEGETQYF

clone_size: medium-sized
d_call: TRBD2
j_call: TRBJ2-1
v_call: TRBV6-4
cdr3_nt: TGTGCCAGCAGTCTAGCGGGGGGGAAAAGGGAGCAGTTCTTC
cdr3_aa: CASSLAGGKREQFF

clone_size: medium-sized
d_call: NA
j_call: TRBJ1-6
v_call: TRBV28
cdr3_nt: TGTGCCAGCAGGGGGGAACAGGGATATTCACCCCTCCACTTT
cdr3_aa: CASRGEQGYSPLHF

clone_size: NA
d_call: TRBD1
j_call: TRBJ1-4
v_call: TRBV7-9
cdr3_nt: TGTGCCAGCGGACAGGGGGGAAAGGGTAATGAAAAACTGTTTTTT
cdr3_aa: CASGQGGKGNEKLFF

clone_size: NA
d_call: NA
j_call: TRBJ2-3
v_call: TRBV24-1
cdr3_nt: TGTGCCACCAGTGATACTCGGAAATCCGTTACGCAGTATTTT
cdr3_aa: CATSDTRKSVTQYF

clone_size: NA
d_call: NA
j_call: TRBJ2-1
v_call: TRBV5-4
cdr3_nt: TGTGCCAGCAGCATGAGCGGAAGCTCCTACAATGAGCAGTTCTTC
cdr3_aa: CASSMSGSSYNEQFF

clone_size: few
d_call: TRBD1
j_call: TRBJ2-3
v_call: TRBV4-1
cdr3_nt: TGCGCCAGCAGCCAACGACAGGGAATCGTGGTAGGCCACACAGATACGCAGTATTTT
cdr3_aa: CASSQRQGIVVGHTDTQYF

clone_size: once
d_call: NA
j_call: TRBJ1-2
v_call: TRBV20-1
cdr3_nt: TGCAGTGCTAGACGGGACACCGCCGGGGGATTGAACTATGGCTACACCTTC
cdr3_aa: CSARRDTAGGLNYGYTF

clone_size: medium-sized
d_call: NA
j_call: TRBJ2-7
v_call: TRBV18
cdr3_nt: TGTGCCAGCTCACCATCTCAGCGACCCGGTAGCGGCGAGCAGTACTTC
cdr3_aa: CASSPSQRPGSGEQYF

clone_size: medium-sized
d_call: TRBD2
j_call: TRBJ2-7
v_call: TRBV20-1
cdr3_nt: TGCAGTGGCAAGAGACTAGCGGGCTCCGAGGCTACCTACGAGCAGTACTTC
cdr3_aa: CSGKRLAGSEATYEQYF

clone_size: few
d_call: TRBD2
j_call: TRBJ2-1
v_call: TRBV4-1
cdr3_nt: TGCGCCAGCAGCCAAGTAGCGGGAGGCTCCTACAATGAGCAGTTCTTC
cdr3_aa: CASSQVAGGSYNEQFF

clone_size: NA
d_call: NA
j_call: TRBJ1-1
v_call: TRBV6-2/TRBV6-3
cdr3_nt: TGTGCCAGCAGTTACTATTTGGGAACTGAAGCTTTCTTT
cdr3_aa: CASSYYLGTEAFF

clone_size: NA
d_call: NA
j_call: TRBJ1-6
v_call: TRBV12-3/TRBV12-4
cdr3_nt: TGTGCCAGCACGCGGACCTTCTATAATTCACCCCTCCACTTT
cdr3_aa: CASTRTFYNSPLHF

clone_size: once
d_call: NA
j_call: TRBJ1-1
v_call: TRBV7-9
cdr3_nt: TGTGCCAGCAGCTTAGAGGGGTTCGTCACTGAAGCTTTCTTT
cdr3_aa: CASSLEGFVTEAFF

clone_size: many
d_call: NA
j_call: TRBJ2-7
v_call: TRBV28
cdr3_nt: TGTGCCAGCCGAAGAGGCGGGGAAAGCTACGAGCAGTACTTC
cdr3_aa: CASRRGGESYEQYF

clone_size: NA
d_call: NA
j_call: TRBJ1-5
v_call: TRBV20-1
cdr3_nt: TGCAGTGCTAGGTCCAGTTATAGCAATCAGCCCCAGCATTTT
cdr3_aa: CSARSSYSNQPQHF

clone_size: many
d_call: NA
j_call: TRBJ1-5
v_call: TRBV6-5
cdr3_nt: TGTGCCAGCAGTTACTTCGACACCAATCAGCCCCAGCATTTT
cdr3_aa: CASSYFDTNQPQHF

clone_size: NA
d_call: NA
j_call: TRBJ2-1
v_call: TRBV6-5
cdr3_nt: TGTGCCAGCGGTAGAAATACAGGGTACAATGAGCAGTCCTTC
cdr3_aa: CASGRNTGYNEQSF

clone_size: few
d_call: TRBD1
j_call: TRBJ2-7
v_call: TRBV5-8
cdr3_nt: TGTGCCAGCAGCTCCCCGGGACAGGGGGATCACGAGCAGTACTTC
cdr3_aa: CASSSPGQGDHEQYF

clone_size: medium-sized
d_call: NA
j_call: TRBJ2-7
v_call: TRBV20-1
cdr3_nt: TGCAGTGCGGGGGACAATGGCTACGAGCAGTACTTC
cdr3_aa: CSAGDNGYEQYF

clone_size: NA
d_call: NA
j_call: TRBJ2-1
v_call: TRBV7-6
cdr3_nt: TGTGCCAGCAGCCTGGGGGGTGAGCAGTTCTTC
cdr3_aa: CASSLGGEQFF

clone_size: medium-sized
d_call: TRBD2
j_call: TRBJ2-5
v_call: TRBV5-1
cdr3_nt: TGCGCCAGCGTCTCCGGGACTAGCGGCGGAGAGACCCAGTACTTC
cdr3_aa: CASVSGTSGGETQYF

clone_size: NA
d_call: TRBD2
j_call: TRBJ2-5
v_call: TRBV7-2
cdr3_nt: TGTGCCAGCAGCGTAGTCGCGCCAGGGCGGGGGGAAGAGACCCAGTACTTT
cdr3_aa: CASSVVAPGRGEETQYF

clone_size: many
d_call: TRBD2
j_call: TRBJ2-5
v_call: TRBV9
cdr3_nt: TGTGCCAGCAGCGAAGATAGCGGGAGTGAGACCCAGTACTTC
cdr3_aa: CASSEDSGSETQYF

clone_size: medium-sized
d_call: NA
j_call: TRBJ1-1
v_call: TRBV24-1
cdr3_nt: TGTGCCACCAGTGATTTTGAGGGATTCGCTTTCTTT
cdr3_aa: CATSDFEGFAFF

clone_size: NA
d_call: NA
j_call: TRBJ2-7
v_call: TRBV7-2
cdr3_nt: TGTGCCAGCAGCTTAGGTGTGTTAGTGGCGGCCTACGAGCAGTACTTC
cdr3_aa: CASSLGVLVAAYEQYF

clone_size: NA
d_call: NA
j_call: TRBJ2-1
v_call: TRBV7-2
cdr3_nt: TGTGCCAGCAGCCCCTTGGGGGGTCCCTACAATGAGCAGTTCTTC
cdr3_aa: CASSPLGGPYNEQFF

clone_size: NA
d_call: TRBD2
j_call: TRBJ2-1
v_call: TRBV7-9
cdr3_nt: TGTGCCAGCAGCACCAGCGGGAGCTCCTACAATGAGCAGTTCTTC
cdr3_aa: CASSTSGSSYNEQFF

clone_size: NA
d_call: NA
j_call: TRBJ1-5
v_call: TRBV20-1
cdr3_nt: TGCAGTGCTATACAGGGAAATTGGGGGAATCAGCCCCAGCATTTT
cdr3_aa: CSAIQGNWGNQPQHF

clone_size: medium-sized
d_call: NA
j_call: TRBJ2-1
v_call: TRBV7-3
cdr3_nt: TGTGCCAGCAGCCACAGACTAGGAGTTAACTACAATGAGCAGTTCTTC
cdr3_aa: CASSHRLGVNYNEQFF

clone_size: many
d_call: NA
j_call: TRBJ1-6
v_call: TRBV4-3
cdr3_nt: TGCGCCAGCAGCCAAGAGTGGGTATTGAGGTCACCCCTCCACTTT
cdr3_aa: CASSQEWVLRSPLHF

clone_size: NA
d_call: TRBD1
j_call: TRBJ1-1
v_call: TRBV20-1
cdr3_nt: TGCAGTGCGCCGGAGGGGGACAGGTTGACATCATTT
cdr3_aa: CSAPEGDRLTSF

clone_size: NA
d_call: TRBD2
j_call: TRBJ2-1
v_call: TRBV20-1
cdr3_nt: TGCAGTGCTAGCGGGAGGGAATACAATGAGCAGTTCTTC
cdr3_aa: CSASGREYNEQFF

clone_size: NA
d_call: NA
j_call: TRBJ2-4
v_call: TRBV21-1
cdr3_nt: TGTGCCGGGACGCAGACACTGGACAGGGAGCGACCCGGAGCCAAAAACATTCAGTACTTC
cdr3_aa: CAGTQTLDRERPGAKNIQYF

clone_size: NA
d_call: NA
j_call: TRBJ1-5
v_call: TRBV21-1
cdr3_nt: TGTGCCAGCAGCAAAGTGAATGGGGGTAGCAATCAGCCCCAGCATTTT
cdr3_aa: CASSKVNGGSNQPQHF

clone_size: once
d_call: NA
j_call: TRBJ2-1
v_call: TRBV11-3
cdr3_nt: TGTGCCAGCAGCTTAGGCGTCAGGGGCCTTATAGCTGAGCAGTTCTTC
cdr3_aa: CASSLGVRGLIAEQFF